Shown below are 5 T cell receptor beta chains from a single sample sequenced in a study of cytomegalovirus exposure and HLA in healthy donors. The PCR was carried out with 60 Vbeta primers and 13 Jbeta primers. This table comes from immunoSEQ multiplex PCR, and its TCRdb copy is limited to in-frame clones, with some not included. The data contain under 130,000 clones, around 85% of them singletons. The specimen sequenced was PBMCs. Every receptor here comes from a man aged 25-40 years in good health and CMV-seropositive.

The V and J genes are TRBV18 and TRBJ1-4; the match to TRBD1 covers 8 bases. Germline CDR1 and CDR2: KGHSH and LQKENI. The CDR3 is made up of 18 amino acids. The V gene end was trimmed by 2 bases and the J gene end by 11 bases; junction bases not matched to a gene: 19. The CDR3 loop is CASSPYLLKEDRDMKLFF. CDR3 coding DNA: TGTGCCAGCTCACCATACCTGCTGAAGGAGGACAGGGATATGAAACTGTTTTTT.

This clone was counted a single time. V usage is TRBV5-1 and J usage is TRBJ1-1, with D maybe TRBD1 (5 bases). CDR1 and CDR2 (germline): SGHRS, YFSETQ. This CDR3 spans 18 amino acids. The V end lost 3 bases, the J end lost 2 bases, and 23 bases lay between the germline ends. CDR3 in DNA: TGCGCCAGCAGCTCTGGGGCGCGGATCCCAAGAGAAAACACTGAAGCTTTCTTT. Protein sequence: CASSSGARIPRENTEAFF. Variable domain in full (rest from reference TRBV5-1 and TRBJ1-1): KAGVTQTPRYLIKTRGQQVTLSCSPISGHRSVSWYQQTPGQGLQFLFEYFSETQRNKGNFPGRFSGRQFSNSRSEMNVSTLELGDSALYLCASSSGARIPRENTEAFFGQGTRLTVV.

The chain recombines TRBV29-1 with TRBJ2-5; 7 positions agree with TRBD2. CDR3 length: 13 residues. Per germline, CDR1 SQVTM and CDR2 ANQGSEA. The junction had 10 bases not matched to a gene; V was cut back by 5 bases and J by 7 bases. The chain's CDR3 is CSVSGVVARTQYF. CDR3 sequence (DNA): TGCAGCGTTAGCGGGGTGGTGGCGAGGACCCAGTACTTC.

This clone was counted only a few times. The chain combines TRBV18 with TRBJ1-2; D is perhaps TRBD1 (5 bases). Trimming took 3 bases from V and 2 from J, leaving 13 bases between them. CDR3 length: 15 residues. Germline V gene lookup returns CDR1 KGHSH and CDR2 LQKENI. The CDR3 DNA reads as TGTGCCAGCTCACCGACCGACAGTCCCAACTATGGCTACACCTTC. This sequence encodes CASSPTDSPNYGYTF.

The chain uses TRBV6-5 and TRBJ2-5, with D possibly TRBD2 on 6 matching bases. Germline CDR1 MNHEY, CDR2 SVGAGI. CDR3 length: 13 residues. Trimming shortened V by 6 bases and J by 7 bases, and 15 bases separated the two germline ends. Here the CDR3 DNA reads TGTGCCAGCAGGGCGGGGAGGATGGGGACCCAGTACTTC. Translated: CASRAGRMGTQYF.